The sequence of this T cell receptor beta chain was determined in a study of T-cell reconstitution after alpha-beta-depleted transplantation in children. Trimming removed 7 bases from V and 9 bases from J, with 18 bases in between. Germline V gives CDR1 LGHNA, CDR2 YNFKEQ. This CDR3 comprises 13 residues. This clonotype was picked up many times. Unique molecular identifiers featured in how the TCRbeta library was prepared. From the PCR reads, TCRdb called clonotypes with MiXCR, one entry per CDR3 protein. Here the sample spans roughly 200,000 distinct CDR3 sequences, approximately 11% being singletons.

The chain has TRBV4-2 and TRBJ1-2; TRBD1 is a possible D gene (5 bases). The TCR originated in a child less than two years old with acute myeloid leukemia, due to receive a stem cell transplant. This specimen was PBMCs, taken before TCRalphabeta/CD19-depleted stem cell transplant. CDR3 sequence (DNA): TGTGCCAGCACCCCAAGATTGGGGGATAGCTACACCTTC. Translating gives CASTPRLGDSYTF.